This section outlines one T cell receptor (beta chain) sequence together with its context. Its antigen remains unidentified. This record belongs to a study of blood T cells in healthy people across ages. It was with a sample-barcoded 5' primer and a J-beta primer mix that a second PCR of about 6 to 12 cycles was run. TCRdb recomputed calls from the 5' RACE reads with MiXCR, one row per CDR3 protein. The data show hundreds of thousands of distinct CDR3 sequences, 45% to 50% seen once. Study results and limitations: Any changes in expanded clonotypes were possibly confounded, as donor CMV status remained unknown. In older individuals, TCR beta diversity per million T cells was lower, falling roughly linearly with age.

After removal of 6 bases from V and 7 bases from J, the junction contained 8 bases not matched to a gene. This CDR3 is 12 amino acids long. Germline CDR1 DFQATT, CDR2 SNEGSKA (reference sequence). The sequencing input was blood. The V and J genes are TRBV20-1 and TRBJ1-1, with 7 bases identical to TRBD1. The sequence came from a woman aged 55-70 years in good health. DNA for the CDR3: TGCAGTGCACCCACAGGGGCGGGTGAAGCTTTCTTT. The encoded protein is CSAPTGAGEAFF.